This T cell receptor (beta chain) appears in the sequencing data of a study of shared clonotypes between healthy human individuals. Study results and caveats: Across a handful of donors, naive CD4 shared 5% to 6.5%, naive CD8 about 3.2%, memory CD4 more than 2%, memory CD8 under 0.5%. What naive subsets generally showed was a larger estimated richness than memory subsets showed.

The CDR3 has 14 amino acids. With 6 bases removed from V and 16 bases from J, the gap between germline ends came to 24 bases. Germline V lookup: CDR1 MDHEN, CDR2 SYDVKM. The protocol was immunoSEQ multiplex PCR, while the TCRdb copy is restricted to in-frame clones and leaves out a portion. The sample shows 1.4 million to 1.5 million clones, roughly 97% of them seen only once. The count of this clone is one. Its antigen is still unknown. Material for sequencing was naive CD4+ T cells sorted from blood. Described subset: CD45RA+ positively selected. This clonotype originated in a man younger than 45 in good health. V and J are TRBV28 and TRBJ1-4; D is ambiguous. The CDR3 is CASSISEPPAVKFF. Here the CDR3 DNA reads TGTGCCAGCAGCATTAGCGAGCCACCCGCTGTGAAGTTTTTT.